Each of the 4 T cell receptor beta chains below was sequenced from the same sample in a study of cytotoxic CD8 clonotypes in ibrutinib-treated CLL. Using immunoSEQ multiplex PCR, the repertoire was profiled, and TCRdb retains in-frame clones only, with some absent. The data show a few thousand clones, roughly four fifths seen once. The sequencing here drew on PBMCs, taken before ibrutinib treatment. The receptors originated from a human donor with chronic lymphocytic leukemia.

In its sample, this clone ranks as large. V and J are TRBV28 and TRBJ2-1; 8 bases align to TRBD1. V dropped 5 bases and J dropped 2; count of bases not matched to a gene: 5. Germline-derived CDR1 and CDR2 are MDHEN and SYDVKM. The CDR3 spans 15 residues. The CDR3 loop is CASSTGTGTYNEQFF. The DNA of the CDR3 is TGTGCCAGCAGTACCGGGACAGGCACCTACAATGAGCAGTTCTTC. The full variable domain, with the rest looked up from reference TRBV28 and TRBJ2-1, is DVKVTQSSRYLVKRTGEKVFLECVQDMDHENMFWYRQDPGLGLRLIYFSYDVKMKEKGDIPEGYSVSREKKERFSLILESASTNQTSMYLCASSTGTGTYNEQFFGPGTRLTVL.

This rearrangement joins TRBV19 to TRBJ1-3; 7 bases fit TRBD1. Germline V gene sequence: CDR1 LNHDA, CDR2 SQIVND (reference sequence). The CDR3 spans 16 residues. V was clipped by 3 bases and J by 0 bases; unmatched bases: 5. In DNA form, the CDR3 reads TGTGCCAGTAGTATTGGGACAGACTTCTCTGGAAACACCATATATTTT. This sequence encodes CASSIGTDFSGNTIYF.

This chain connects TRBV5-1 to TRBJ2-5, with 10 positions matching TRBD2. Germline V CDR1 and CDR2: SGHRS, YFSETQ. Trimming removed 4 bases from V and 3 bases from J; junction bases left unmatched: 6. The CDR3 length is 15 residues. This chain's CDR3 is CASSLKGTSEETQYF. The DNA of the CDR3 is TGCGCCAGCAGCCTTAAGGGGACTAGCGAAGAGACCCAGTACTTC.

The J gene is TRBJ2-1, the V gene TRBV19, with 7 nucleotides matching TRBD1. V lost 4 bases, J lost 7 bases, and 7 bases stayed unmatched. The CDR3 runs 14 residues. Germline values: CDR1 LNHDA, CDR2 SQIVND (reference sequence). CDR3 nucleotide sequence: TGTGCCAGTAGTACCCAACCAGGGGGAAATGAGCAGTTCTTC. Translating gives CASSTQPGGNEQFF.